A single T cell receptor (beta chain) is shown here with its context. Its antigen is currently unknown. Alongside a J-beta primer mix, a sample-barcoded 5' primer served in a second PCR lasting about 6 to 11 cycles. TCRdb independently ran MiXCR on the 5' RACE reads; one entry per CDR3 protein. The sample consists of roughly 1.4 million distinct CDR3 sequences, approximately 59% of them appearing once. Every donor contributed around 10 milliliters of peripheral blood by blood draw. The germline CDR1 and CDR2 sequences are SGHAT and FQNNGV. The V gene end was trimmed by 5 bases and the J gene end by 2 bases; junction bases not matched to a gene: 11. The CDR3 sequence is 17 residues long. This entry belongs to a study of blood T cells in healthy people across ages. Study overall: Through template switching, about one barcoded beta molecule was captured per two T cells, as measured in model experiments.

Study observations and caveats: In long-lived donors, naive CD4+ cell counts and diversity exceeded those of aged donors.

The V gene is TRBV11-2, the J gene TRBJ2-3, with 9 bases matching TRBD1. The sequence was collected from a man aged 18-30 years in good health. Sequenced input: blood. The CDR3 protein is CASSLNLGTGITDTQYF. CDR3 nucleotide sequence: TGTGCCAGCAGCCTAAATTTAGGGACAGGGATCACAGATACGCAGTATTTT. The variable domain in full, completed from reference TRBV11-2 and TRBJ2-3, reads EAGVAQSPRYKIIEKRQSVAFWCNPISGHATLYWYQQILGQGPKLLIQFQNNGVVDDSQLPKDRFSAERLKGVDSTLKIQPAKLEDSAVYLCASSLNLGTGITDTQYFGPGTRLTVL.